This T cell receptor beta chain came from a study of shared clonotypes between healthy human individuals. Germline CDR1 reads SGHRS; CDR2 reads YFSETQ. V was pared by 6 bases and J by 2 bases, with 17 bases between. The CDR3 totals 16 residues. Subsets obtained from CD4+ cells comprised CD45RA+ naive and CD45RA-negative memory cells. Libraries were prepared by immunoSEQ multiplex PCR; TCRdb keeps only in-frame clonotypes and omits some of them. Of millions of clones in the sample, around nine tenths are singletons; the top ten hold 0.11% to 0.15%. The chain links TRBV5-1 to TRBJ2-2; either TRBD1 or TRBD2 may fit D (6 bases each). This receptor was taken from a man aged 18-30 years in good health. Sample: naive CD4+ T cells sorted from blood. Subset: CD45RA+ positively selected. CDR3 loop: CASTPEGGYNTGELFF. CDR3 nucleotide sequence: TGCGCCAGCACCCCCGAGGGGGGTTACAACACCGGGGAGCTGTTTTTT.